This passage covers 17 T cell receptor beta chains from one sample sequenced in a study of blood T cells in healthy people across ages (dated by TCRdb to the mid-2010s). The library was obtained by 5' RACE. Instrument used: Illumina HiSeq 2500. A second PCR of roughly 7 to 11 cycles was performed with a sample-barcoded 5' primer and a J-beta primer mix. In-frame beta chains were kept once TCRdb had trimmed the public reads at Q25 with fastp and called clones with MiXCR. When rows share a CDR3 protein, they turn into one entry using the most common DNA and genes. The sample table lists about 1,400,000 distinct CDR3 sequences, roughly 45% of them with a count of one. Of the sample, roughly 7.9% is held by the ten largest clones. The sequenced sample consisted of blood. Source of these receptors: a woman aged 18 to 35 in good health.

A few counts support this clonotype. DNA for the CDR3: TGTGCCAGGGTTTCTAGCGGGTCCCTCTCCTACAATGAGCAGTTCTTC. Translated: CARVSSGSLSYNEQFF. The gene calls are TRBV2 and TRBJ2-1; 8 bases match TRBD2. Per germline, CDR1 SNHLY and CDR2 FYNNEI. The CDR3 length is 16 residues. J was trimmed by 0 bases and V by 9 bases; bases with no gene match: 10.

The V and J genes are TRBV10-3 and TRBJ2-1; TRBD2 aligns across 12 bases. V dropped 3 bases and J dropped 8; count of bases not matched to a gene: 17. There are 19 residues in the CDR3. Germline CDR1 is ENHRY and CDR2 is SYGVKD. In DNA form, the CDR3 reads TGTGCCATCAGTGATCTCGTACTAGCGGGAGGCCTCAAGGGGGATGAGCAGTTCTTC. Amino acid sequence: CAISDLVLAGGLKGDEQFF.

This chain uses TRBV12-3 or TRBV12-4 with TRBJ2-7; D is undetermined. CDR3 length equals 12 residues. V shed 7 bases and J shed 3 bases, with 10 bases lying between them. The CDR3 here is CASKLDIYEQYF. The CDR3 DNA sequence: TGTGCCAGCAAACTCGATATCTACGAGCAGTACTTC.

The chain employs TRBV2 and TRBJ2-3, with TRBD2 as a possible D gene (6 bases). This CDR3 contains 15 residues. Trimming pared 6 bases from V and 0 bases from J, leaving 13 bases between. Germline values: CDR1 SNHLY, CDR2 FYNNEI. The CDR3, as DNA: TGTGCCAGCAGCGGGACTTACTCTAGCACAGATACGCAGTATTTT. This encodes CASSGTYSSTDTQYF. The complete variable domain, with remaining parts taken from reference TRBV2 and TRBJ2-3, reads EPEVTQTPSHQVTQMGQEVILRCVPISNHLYFYWYRQILGQKVEFLVSFYNNEISEKSEIFDDQFSVERPDGSNFTLKIRSTKLEDSAMYFCASSGTYSSTDTQYFGPGTRLTVL.

The chain links TRBV6-5 to TRBJ2-7, with D perhaps given as TRBD1 or TRBD2 (5 bases each). Trimming removed 4 bases from V and 7 bases from J, with 20 bases in between. Germline loops: CDR1 MNHEY, CDR2 SVGAGI. This CDR3 has 15 amino acids. CDR3 in amino acids: CASSLRAGRYNEQYF. CDR3 bases: TGTGCCAGCAGTTTGAGGGCAGGGCGGTACAATGAGCAGTACTTC.

The V gene is TRBV7-2, the J gene TRBJ2-1; TRBD2 matches at 10 bases. Looked up from germline, CDR1 is SGHTA and CDR2 is FQGNSA. The CDR3 is 15 residues long. V was pared by 0 bases and J by 8 bases, with 4 bases of the junction left unmatched. The CDR3 is CASSLASGGSDEQFF. The CDR3 DNA sequence: TGTGCCAGCAGCTTAGCTAGCGGGGGGTCGGATGAGCAGTTCTTC.

This clonotype was counted between two and nine times. The CDR3 nucleotides are TGTGCCAGCGCGAGAGGGGGTAGCTCCTACGAGCAGTACTTC. Translated, it gives CASARGGSSYEQYF. The chain recombines TRBV7-2 with TRBJ2-7, with a weak D call TRBD1 (6 bases). The length of the CDR3 is 14 residues. Trimming pared 8 bases from V and 0 bases from J, leaving 14 bases between. Germline V CDR1 and CDR2: SGHTA, FQGNSA.

The chain recombines TRBV12-3 or TRBV12-4 with TRBJ2-5; 7 bases fit TRBD2. This CDR3 has 16 amino acids. Losses at the gene ends were 5 bases for V and 0 bases for J; bases not matched to a gene: 9. This chain's CDR3 is CASSVYSAGDQETQYF. The DNA for the CDR3 is TGTGCCAGCAGTGTCTATAGCGCGGGGGACCAAGAGACCCAGTACTTC.

This chain uses TRBV30 with TRBJ2-7; 8 bases agree with TRBD2. The junction had 2 bases not matched to a gene; V was cut back by 2 bases and J by 2 bases. Germline CDR1 is GTSNPN and CDR2 is SVGIG (reference sequence). The CDR3 is 13 residues long. CDR3 in DNA: TGTGCCTGGAGTTGGACTAGCACCTACGAGCAGTACTTC. This gives the protein CAWSWTSTYEQYF.

This clonotype occurred a few times. The V and J genes are TRBV20-1 and TRBJ2-5; D perhaps matches TRBD1 (6 bases). The germline V gene encodes CDR1 DFQATT and CDR2 SNEGSKA (reference sequence). V was shortened by 7 bases and J by 2 bases, with 14 bases between the two germline ends. This CDR3 is built from 13 residues. CDR3 DNA: TGCAGTGGTTGGTGGACAGCTCAAGAGACCCAGTACTTC. Its translation: CSGWWTAQETQYF.

This clonotype was found once. This chain connects TRBV7-9 to TRBJ1-2; possibly TRBD1 for D (5 bases). The CDR3 is 15 amino acids. Germline CDR1 and CDR2: SEHNR and FQNEAQ (reference sequence). V was trimmed by 5 bases and J by 8 bases, leaving 21 bases between them. DNA of the CDR3: TGTGCCAGCAGCCCGGTTTCGGGAGGGGAGTACGGCTACACCTTC. Protein: CASSPVSGGEYGYTF.

This clonotype was seen just once. The V gene is TRBV20-1, the J gene TRBJ2-1; TRBD2 is a possible D gene (6 bases). Trimming took off 3 bases at V and 8 bases at J, with 23 bases between the two ends. CDR3 length: 16 amino acids. Looked up from germline, CDR1 is DFQATT and CDR2 is SNEGSKA (reference sequence). CDR3 in DNA: TGCAGTGCTAGGCCAACGACTAGAGGGACTCTCCATGAGCAGTTCTTC. Its translation is CSARPTTRGTLHEQFF.

V usage is TRBV20-1 and J usage is TRBJ2-7; no firm D call. The J call is in doubt because the DNA end fits TRBJ2-5 better. CDR1 and CDR2 from the germline V gene are DFQATT and SNEGSKA (reference sequence). This CDR3 contains 17 residues. The CDR3 spells CSARDPYDNLEEETQYF. For the CDR3, the DNA is TGCAGTGCTAGAGATCCGTATGATAATCTAGAGGAAGAGACCCAGTACTTC.

This clonotype has more than one count but fewer than ten. The V call is TRBV20-1, the J call TRBJ2-7; weak D call: TRBD1 (6 bases). Matching the DNA end better, TRBJ2-5 makes the J call doubtful. CDR3 length: 13 amino acids. Per the germline V gene, CDR1 is DFQATT and CDR2 is SNEGSKA (reference sequence). CDR3 sequence (DNA): TGCAGTGCTATTACAGGGATCGGGGCGACCCAGTACTTC. It specifies CSAITGIGATQYF.

The chain uses TRBV7-9 and TRBJ1-5; D is perhaps TRBD1 (6 bases). The germline V gene encodes CDR1 SEHNR and CDR2 FQNEAQ (reference sequence). The CDR3 is made up of 12 amino acids. The CDR3 DNA reads TGTGCATCCCCAGGGGAAGGTCAGCCCCAGCATTTT. Translation: CASPGEGQPQHF. Variable domain in full (rest from reference TRBV7-9 and TRBJ1-5): DTGVSQNPRHKITKRGQNVTFRCDPISEHNRLYWYRQTLGQGPEFLTYFQNEAQLEKSRLLSDRFSAERPKGSFSTLEIQRTEQGDSAMYLCASPGEGQPQHFGDGTRLSIL.

This clonotype showed up just a few times. V and J are TRBV29-1 and TRBJ2-7, with TRBD2 as a possible D gene (7 bases). This CDR3 comprises 12 residues. CDR1 and CDR2 from the germline V gene are SQVTM and ANQGSEA. The CDR3 loop reads CSGGDKPYEQYF. In nucleotides, the CDR3 is TGCAGTGGGGGGGACAAGCCCTACGAGCAGTACTTC.

The V call is TRBV3-1, the J call TRBJ1-3; D is perhaps TRBD1 (6 bases). The CDR3 is 16 amino acids. The germline gives CDR1 LGHDT, CDR2 YNNKEL (reference sequence). V shed 1 base and J shed 4 bases, with 14 bases lying between them. The CDR3, as DNA: TGTGCCAGCAGCCAAGTGGCAGGGGAGGGCGGAAACACCATATATTTT. Translating gives CASSQVAGEGGNTIYF.